These 19 T cell receptor beta chains came from one sample sequenced in a study of blood T cell repertoires in COVID-19. The repertoire was sequenced with immunoSEQ multiplex PCR; TCRdb's copy has only in-frame clones and lacks some. The repertoire holds approximately 250,000 clones, about nine tenths seen once, with roughly 4.3% in the top ten. The sequenced material came from PBMCs or T cells enriched from blood (not recorded which). The receptors were gathered from a woman aged 25 to 39 with acute COVID-19.

The chain couples TRBV7-8 to TRBJ1-4; 10 bases fit TRBD1. V dropped 0 bases and J dropped 7; count of bases not matched to a gene: 2. Germline V gene sequence: CDR1 SGHVS, CDR2 FQNEAQ. There are 15 residues in the CDR3. The CDR3 nucleotides read TGTGCCAGCAGCTTAGCGGGGACAGGGGTTGAAAAACTGTTTTTT. Protein: CASSLAGTGVEKLFF.

The chain carries TRBV11-2 and TRBJ2-3; D might be TRBD2 (5 bases). Germline V gives CDR1 SGHAT, CDR2 FQNNGV. Between the trimmed V and J ends, which lost 1 base and 6 bases, there was a span of 14 bases. The CDR3 has 15 residues. The CDR3 reads CASSLGGVGWDTQYF. The CDR3 region has the DNA TGTGCCAGCAGCTTAGGGGGAGTCGGTTGGGATACGCAGTATTTT. The whole variable domain, remainder taken from reference TRBV11-2 and TRBJ2-3, is EAGVAQSPRYKIIEKRQSVAFWCNPISGHATLYWYQQILGQGPKLLIQFQNNGVVDDSQLPKDRFSAERLKGVDSTLKIQPAKLEDSAVYLCASSLGGVGWDTQYFGPGTRLTVL.

The rearrangement uses TRBV6-6 and TRBJ2-1, with 8 bases fitting TRBD1. Germline V gives CDR1 MNHNY, CDR2 SVGAGI (reference sequence). This CDR3 contains 16 residues. V shed 5 bases and J 6 bases; nucleotides not matched to a gene: 12. In DNA form, the CDR3 reads TGTGCCAGCAGTGGTATGGGGCAGGGGGCAGTCAATGAGCAGTTCTTC. Translation: CASSGMGQGAVNEQFF.

The chain links TRBV7-2 to TRBJ2-1; the match to TRBD2 covers 9 bases. Germline V gives CDR1 SGHTA, CDR2 FQGNSA. The ends lost 3 bases at V and 4 bases at J; junction bases unmatched: 4. CDR3 length equals 15 residues. Here the CDR3 DNA reads TGTGCCAGCAGCTTGGGCGGGAGGGGATACAATGAGCAGTTCTTC. It specifies CASSLGGRGYNEQFF.

The chain links TRBV6-5 to TRBJ1-1, with D unresolved. V was trimmed by 7 bases and J by 1 base, leaving 4 bases between them. CDR1 is MNHEY, CDR2 SVGAGI, per germline. CDR3 length: 11 amino acids. The CDR3 DNA follows: TGTGCCAGCAATAAGAACACTGAAGCTTTCTTT. This codes for CASNKNTEAFF.

The chain carries TRBV10-2 and TRBJ2-5; 8 nucleotides match TRBD1. The CDR3 consists of 14 residues. V lost 6 bases, J lost 4 bases, and 7 bases stayed unmatched. Germline values: CDR1 WSHSY, CDR2 SAAADI. In DNA, the CDR3 is TGCGCCAGCAGCCAGGGGGCGTGGGTAGAGACCCAGTACTTC. Its translation: CASSQGAWVETQYF.

The chain combines TRBV7-2 with TRBJ2-1; D may be TRBD2 (5 bases). V was cut by 1 base and J by 12 bases, with 16 bases left in between. From germline, CDR1 is SGHTA and CDR2 FQGNSA. The CDR3 consists of 14 residues. Here the CDR3 DNA reads TGTGCCAGCAGCTTAGGGGAGACTCCTTCGCGGCAGTTCTTC. This sequence encodes CASSLGETPSRQFF.

This chain connects TRBV5-5 to TRBJ2-7; perhaps TRBD1 as D (6 bases). V lost 4 bases to trimming and J lost 2 bases, with 13 bases between them. The CDR3 totals 14 residues. CDR1 SGHKS and CDR2 YYEKEE come from the germline V gene (reference sequence). CDR3 DNA sequence: TGTGCCAGCAGCCCCGGACAGAAGACCTACGAGCAGTACTTC. Its translation: CASSPGQKTYEQYF.

The chain uses TRBV11-2 and TRBJ2-7, with 9 bases fitting TRBD1. This CDR3 comprises 13 residues. Looked up from germline, CDR1 is SGHAT and CDR2 is FQNNGV. V trimming: 3 bases; J trimming: 5 bases; junction bases outside the gene matches: 2. CDR3 sequence: CASSLGQGNEQYF. In nucleotides, the CDR3 is TGTGCCAGCAGCTTGGGACAGGGAAACGAGCAGTACTTC.

The sample holds a few counts of this clone. V and J are TRBV6-4 and TRBJ2-5; D ambiguous. Trimming removed 4 bases from V and 1 base from J, with 7 bases in between. The CDR3 loop spans 13 amino acids. The germline V gene has CDR1 MRHNA and CDR2 SNTAGT. CDR3: CASSVQFQETQYF. CDR3 nucleotides: TGTGCCAGCAGTGTTCAATTCCAAGAGACCCAGTACTTC.

The CDR3 protein is CASSPSGQGGASSYNEQFF. The CDR3 DNA is TGCGCCAGCAGCCCCTCCGGACAGGGAGGCGCTAGCTCCTACAATGAGCAGTTCTTC. The rearrangement joins TRBV4-1 to TRBJ2-1; 8 nucleotides align to TRBD1. There are 19 residues in the CDR3. From germline, CDR1 is MGHRA and CDR2 YSYEKL. V lost 4 bases and J lost 0; bases outside the gene matches: 14.

The chain uses TRBV5-4 and TRBJ2-7; TRBD2 matches at 9 bases. Trimming took 0 bases from V and 2 from J; bases not matched to a gene: 3. CDR1 SGHNT and CDR2 YYREEE come from the germline V gene (reference sequence). The CDR3 consists of 15 residues. The CDR3 region is CASSLGLADPYEQYF. The DNA for the CDR3 is TGTGCCAGCAGCTTGGGACTAGCGGACCCCTACGAGCAGTACTTC.

V usage is TRBV4-1 and J usage is TRBJ2-1; 7 bases line up with TRBD1. After removal of 2 bases from V and 0 bases from J, the junction contained 7 bases not matched to a gene. CDR3 length equals 17 residues. CDR1 MGHRA and CDR2 YSYEKL come from the germline V gene. The chain's CDR3 is CASSQWDDRVSYNEQFF. CDR3 nucleotide sequence: TGCGCCAGCAGCCAATGGGACGACAGGGTCTCCTACAATGAGCAGTTCTTC.

The genes are TRBV13 and TRBJ2-2; 11 bases are shared with TRBD2. Germline trimming cut 5 bases from V and 4 bases from J; bases unmatched to any gene: 6. Germline V CDR1 and CDR2: PRHDT, FYEKMQ (reference sequence). The CDR3 sequence is 16 residues long. CDR3 sequence reads: CASSPPLAGATGELFF. CDR3 DNA: TGTGCCAGCAGCCCCCCACTAGCGGGGGCCACCGGGGAGCTGTTTTTT.

This CDR3 is CASSIGSGGTYEQYF. CDR3 bases: TGTGCCAGTAGTATAGGAAGCGGGGGGACCTACGAGCAGTACTTC. The gene calls are TRBV19 and TRBJ2-7; 9 bases map to TRBD2. This CDR3 region has 15 residues. Trimming removed 1 base from V and 2 bases from J; junction bases left unmatched: 3. Looked up from germline, CDR1 is LNHDA and CDR2 is SQIVND (reference sequence).

This chain connects TRBV18 to TRBJ2-3; 7 nucleotides align to TRBD2. The CDR3 loop spans 17 amino acids. The trim removed 3 bases at V and 5 bases at J, leaving 14 bases unmatched. Germline CDR1 and CDR2: KGHSH and LQKENI. CDR3 sequence: CASSPPGRGGDLDTQYF. In nucleotides, the CDR3 is TGTGCCAGCTCACCTCCGGGCCGCGGGGGAGATTTAGATACGCAGTATTTT.

CDR3 sequence: CASSHTSGRAWSYEQYF. Here the CDR3 DNA reads TGTGCCAGCAGCCATACTAGCGGGAGGGCCTGGTCCTACGAGCAGTACTTC. The V gene is TRBV3-1 (or the pseudogene TRBV3-2), the J gene TRBJ2-7; 13 bases fit TRBD2. CDR1 and CDR2 (germline): LGHDT, YNNKEL (reference sequence). The CDR3 covers 17 residues. J lost 1 base, V lost 3 bases, and 6 bases had no gene match.

The chain has TRBV5-1 and TRBJ2-7; possible D gene TRBD1, 6 bases. The V end lost 7 bases, the J end lost 6 bases, and 20 bases lay between the germline ends. The CDR3 runs 14 residues. Germline V lookup: CDR1 SGHRS, CDR2 YFSETQ. This CDR3 is CASAMDRLFGEQYF. CDR3 in DNA: TGCGCCAGCGCCATGGACAGACTTTTTGGCGAGCAGTACTTC.

This clone appeared once. V gene TRBV28 combines with J gene TRBJ2-1; possible D gene TRBD2, 5 bases. This CDR3 has 15 amino acids. Per germline, CDR1 MDHEN and CDR2 SYDVKM. V gave up 5 bases and J gave up 2 bases, with 13 bases separating them. The CDR3 reads CASSLSGEAYNEQFF. DNA of the CDR3: TGTGCCAGCAGTCTCAGCGGAGAAGCCTACAATGAGCAGTTCTTC. Full variable domain (missing parts from reference TRBV28 and TRBJ2-1): DVKVTQSSRYLVKRTGEKVFLECVQDMDHENMFWYRQDPGLGLRLIYFSYDVKMKEKGDIPEGYSVSREKKERFSLILESASTNQTSMYLCASSLSGEAYNEQFFGPGTRLTVL.